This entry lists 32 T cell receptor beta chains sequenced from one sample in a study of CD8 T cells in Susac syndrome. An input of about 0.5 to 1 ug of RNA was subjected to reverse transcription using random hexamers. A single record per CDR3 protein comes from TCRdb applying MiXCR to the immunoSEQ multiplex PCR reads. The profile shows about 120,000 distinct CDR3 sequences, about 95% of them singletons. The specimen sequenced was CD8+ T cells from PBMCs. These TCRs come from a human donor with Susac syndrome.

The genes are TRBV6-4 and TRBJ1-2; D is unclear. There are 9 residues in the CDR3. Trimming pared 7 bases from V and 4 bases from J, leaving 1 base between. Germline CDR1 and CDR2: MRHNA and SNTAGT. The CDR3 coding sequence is TGTGCCAGCACCTATGGCTACACCTTC. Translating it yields CASTYGYTF.

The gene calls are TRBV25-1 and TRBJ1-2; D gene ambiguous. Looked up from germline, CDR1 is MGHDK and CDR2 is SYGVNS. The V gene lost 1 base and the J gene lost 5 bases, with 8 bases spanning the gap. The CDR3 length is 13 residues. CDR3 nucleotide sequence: TGTGCCAGCAGTGAATTTTGGTTGTATGGCTACACCTTC. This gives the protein CASSEFWLYGYTF.

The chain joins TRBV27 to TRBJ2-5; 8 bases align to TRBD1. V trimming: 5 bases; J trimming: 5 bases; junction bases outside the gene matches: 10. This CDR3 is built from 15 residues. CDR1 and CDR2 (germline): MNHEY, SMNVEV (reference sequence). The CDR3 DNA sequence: TGTGCCAGCAGTCCCTCAACAGGGGGGTCGGAGACCCAGTACTTC. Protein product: CASSPSTGGSETQYF.

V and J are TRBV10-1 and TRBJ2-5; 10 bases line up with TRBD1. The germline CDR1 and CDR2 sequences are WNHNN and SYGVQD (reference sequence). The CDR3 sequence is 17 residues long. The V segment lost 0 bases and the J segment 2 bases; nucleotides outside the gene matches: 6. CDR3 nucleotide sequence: TGCGCCAGCAGTGAGTCGGGAGGGACAGGGGAACAAGAGACCCAGTACTTC. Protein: CASSESGGTGEQETQYF.

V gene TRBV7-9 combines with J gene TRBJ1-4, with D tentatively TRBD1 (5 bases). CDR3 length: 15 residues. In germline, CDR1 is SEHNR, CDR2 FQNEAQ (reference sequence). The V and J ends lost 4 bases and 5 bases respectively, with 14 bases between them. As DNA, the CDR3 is TGTGCCAGCAGCTCTGGGGGGAGTGGCAATGAAAAACTGTTTTTT. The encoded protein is CASSSGGSGNEKLFF.

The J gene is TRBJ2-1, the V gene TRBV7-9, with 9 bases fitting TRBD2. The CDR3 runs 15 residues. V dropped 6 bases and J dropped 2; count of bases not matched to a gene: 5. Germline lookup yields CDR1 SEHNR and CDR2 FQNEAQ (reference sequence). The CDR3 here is CASSYLAGTYNEQFF. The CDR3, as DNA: TGTGCCAGCAGTTATCTAGCGGGGACCTACAATGAGCAGTTCTTC.

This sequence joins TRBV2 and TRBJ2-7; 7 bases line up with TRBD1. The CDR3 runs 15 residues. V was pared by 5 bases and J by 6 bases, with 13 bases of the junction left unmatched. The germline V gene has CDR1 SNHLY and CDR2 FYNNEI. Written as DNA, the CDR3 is TGTGCCAGCAGTCCTATTAACAGGGGTGGCCTCGAGCAGTACTTC. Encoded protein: CASSPINRGGLEQYF.

CDR3 sequence (DNA): TGTGCCAGCAGCTCTGCGGACGTACTATTCTCCTACAATGAGCAGTTCTTC. As protein: CASSSADVLFSYNEQFF. This chain connects TRBV5-6 to TRBJ2-1, with D unclear. The ends were cut back, 3 bases at V and 0 bases at J, with 16 bases in the middle. Germline V CDR1 and CDR2: SGHDT, YYEEEE. CDR3 length: 17 amino acids.

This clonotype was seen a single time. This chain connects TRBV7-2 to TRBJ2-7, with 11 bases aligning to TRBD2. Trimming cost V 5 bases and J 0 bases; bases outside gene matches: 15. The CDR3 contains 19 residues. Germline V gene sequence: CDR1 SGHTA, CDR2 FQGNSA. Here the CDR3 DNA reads TGTGCCAGCAGCCCGCGGGTCGGACTAGCGGGTAGGAGCTCCTACGAGCAGTACTTC. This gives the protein CASSPRVGLAGRSSYEQYF.

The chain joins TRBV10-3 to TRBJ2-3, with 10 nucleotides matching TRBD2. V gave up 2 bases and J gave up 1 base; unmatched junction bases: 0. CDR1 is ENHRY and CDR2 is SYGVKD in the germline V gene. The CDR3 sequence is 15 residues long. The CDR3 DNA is TGTGCCATCAGTGAGGGACTAGCGGGCACAGATACGCAGTATTTT. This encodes CAISEGLAGTDTQYF.

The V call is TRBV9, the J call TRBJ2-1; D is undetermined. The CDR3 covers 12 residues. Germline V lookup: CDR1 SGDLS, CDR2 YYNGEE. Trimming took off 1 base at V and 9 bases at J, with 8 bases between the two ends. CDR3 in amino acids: CASSVPGVEQFF. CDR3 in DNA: TGTGCCAGCAGCGTACCGGGTGTTGAGCAGTTCTTC.

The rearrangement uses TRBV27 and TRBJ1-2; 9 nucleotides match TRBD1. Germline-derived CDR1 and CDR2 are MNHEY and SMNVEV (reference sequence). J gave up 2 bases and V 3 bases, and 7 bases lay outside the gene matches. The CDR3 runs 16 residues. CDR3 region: CASSFRGQGPNYGYTF. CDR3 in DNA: TGTGCCAGCAGTTTCCGCGGACAGGGGCCGAACTATGGCTACACCTTC.

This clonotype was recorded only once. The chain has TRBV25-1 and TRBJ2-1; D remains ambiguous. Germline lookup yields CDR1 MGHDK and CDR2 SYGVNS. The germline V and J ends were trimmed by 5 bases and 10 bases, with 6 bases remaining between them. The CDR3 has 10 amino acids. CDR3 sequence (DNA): TGTGCCAGCAGTCAAGCGGAGCAGTTCTTC. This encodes CASSQAEQFF.

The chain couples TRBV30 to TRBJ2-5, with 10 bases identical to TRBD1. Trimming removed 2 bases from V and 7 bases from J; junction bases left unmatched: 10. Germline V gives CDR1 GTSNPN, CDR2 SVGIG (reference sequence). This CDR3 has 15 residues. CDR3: CAWSTTTGGFGTQYF. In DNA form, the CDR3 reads TGTGCCTGGAGTACGACGACAGGGGGCTTCGGGACCCAGTACTTC.

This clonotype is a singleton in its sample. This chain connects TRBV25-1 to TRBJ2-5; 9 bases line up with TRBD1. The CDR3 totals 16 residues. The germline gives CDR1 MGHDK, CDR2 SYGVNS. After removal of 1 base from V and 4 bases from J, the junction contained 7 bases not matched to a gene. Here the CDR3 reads CASSEWGTGLSETQYF. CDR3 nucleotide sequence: TGTGCCAGCAGTGAATGGGGGACAGGGTTGTCAGAGACCCAGTACTTC.

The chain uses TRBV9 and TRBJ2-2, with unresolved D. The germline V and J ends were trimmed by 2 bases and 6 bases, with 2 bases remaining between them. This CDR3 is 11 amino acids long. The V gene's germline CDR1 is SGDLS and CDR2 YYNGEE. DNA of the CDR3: TGTGCCAGCAGCGTGCCCGGGGAGCTGTTTTTT. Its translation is CASSVPGELFF. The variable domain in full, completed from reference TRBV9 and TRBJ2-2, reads DSGVTQTPKHLITATGQRVTLRCSPRSGDLSVYWYQQSLDQGLQFLIQYYNGEERAKGNILERFSAQQFPDLHSELNLSSLELGDSALYFCASSVPGELFFGEGSRLTVL.

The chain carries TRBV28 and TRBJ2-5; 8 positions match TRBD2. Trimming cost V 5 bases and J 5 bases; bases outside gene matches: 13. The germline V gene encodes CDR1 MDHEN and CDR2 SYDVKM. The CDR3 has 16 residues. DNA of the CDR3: TGTGCCAGCAGTCCACCCGGGGGGGCTAGTCTGGAGACCCAGTACTTC. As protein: CASSPPGGASLETQYF.

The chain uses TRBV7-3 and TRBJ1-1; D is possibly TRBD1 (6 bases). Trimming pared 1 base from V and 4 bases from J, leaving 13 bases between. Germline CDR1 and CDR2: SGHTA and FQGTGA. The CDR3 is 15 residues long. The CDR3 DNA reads TGTGCCAGCAGCTTAAAAGGGGGTCTGATCACTGAAGCTTTCTTT. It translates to CASSLKGGLITEAFF. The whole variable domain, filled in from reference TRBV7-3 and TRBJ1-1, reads GAGVSQTPSNKVTEKGKYVELRCDPISGHTALYWYRQSLGQGPEFLIYFQGTGAADDSGLPNDRFFAVRPEGSVSTLKIQRTERGDSAVYLCASSLKGGLITEAFFGQGTRLTVV.

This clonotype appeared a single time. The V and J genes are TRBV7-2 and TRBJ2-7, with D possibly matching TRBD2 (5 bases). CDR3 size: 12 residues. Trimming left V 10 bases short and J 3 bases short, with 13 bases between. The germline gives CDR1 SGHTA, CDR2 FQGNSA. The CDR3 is CATRALGYEQYF. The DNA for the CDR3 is TGTGCCACGAGGGCTCTCGGCTACGAGCAGTACTTC. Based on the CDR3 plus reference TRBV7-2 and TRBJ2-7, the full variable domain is GAGVSQSPSNKVTEKGKDVELRCDPISGHTALYWYRQSLGQGLEFLIYFQGNSAPDKSGLPSDRFSAERTGGSVSTLTIQRTQQEDSAVYLCATRALGYEQYFGPGTRLTVT.

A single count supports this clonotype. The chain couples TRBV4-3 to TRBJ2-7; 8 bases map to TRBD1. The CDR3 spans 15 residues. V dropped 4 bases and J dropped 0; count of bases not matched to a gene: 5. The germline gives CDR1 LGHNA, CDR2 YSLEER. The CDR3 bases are TGCGCCAGCAGCCCTGGACAGGGAAGCTCCTACGAGCAGTACTTC. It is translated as CASSPGQGSSYEQYF.

CDR3 region: CASSSEGLGRETQYF. In DNA form, the CDR3 reads TGTGCCAGCAGTTCCGAGGGGCTTGGTAGGGAGACCCAGTACTTC. The genes are TRBV6-6 and TRBJ2-5, with D possibly being TRBD1 or TRBD2 (5 bases each). The CDR3 runs 15 residues. V was shortened by 4 bases and J by 5 bases, with 17 bases between the two germline ends. Germline CDR1 and CDR2: MNHNY and SVGAGI (reference sequence).

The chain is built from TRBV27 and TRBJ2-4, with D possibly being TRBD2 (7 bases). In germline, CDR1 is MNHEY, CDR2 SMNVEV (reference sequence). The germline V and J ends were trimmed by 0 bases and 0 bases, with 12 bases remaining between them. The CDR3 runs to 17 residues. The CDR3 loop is CASSLSGGTLAKNIQYF. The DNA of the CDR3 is TGTGCCAGCAGTTTATCCGGGGGGACACTAGCCAAAAACATTCAGTACTTC.

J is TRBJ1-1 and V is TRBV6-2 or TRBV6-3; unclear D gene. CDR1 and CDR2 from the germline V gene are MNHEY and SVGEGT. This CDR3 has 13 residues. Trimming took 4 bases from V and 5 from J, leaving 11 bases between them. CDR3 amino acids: CASSFGLRTEAFF. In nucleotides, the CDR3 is TGTGCCAGCAGTTTCGGACTCAGGACTGAAGCTTTCTTT.

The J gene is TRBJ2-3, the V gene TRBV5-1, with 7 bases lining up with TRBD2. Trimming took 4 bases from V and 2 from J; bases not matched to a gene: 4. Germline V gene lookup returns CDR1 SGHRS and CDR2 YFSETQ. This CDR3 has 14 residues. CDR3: CASSPGTTTDTQYF. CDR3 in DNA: TGCGCCAGCAGCCCGGGGACTACCACAGATACGCAGTATTTT.

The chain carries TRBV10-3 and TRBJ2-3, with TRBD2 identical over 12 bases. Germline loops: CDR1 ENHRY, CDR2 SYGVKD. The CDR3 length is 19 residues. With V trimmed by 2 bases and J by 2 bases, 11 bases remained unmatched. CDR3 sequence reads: CAISEVELAGGMSTDTQYF. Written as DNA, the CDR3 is TGTGCCATCAGTGAGGTTGAGCTAGCGGGAGGGATGTCCACAGATACGCAGTATTTT.

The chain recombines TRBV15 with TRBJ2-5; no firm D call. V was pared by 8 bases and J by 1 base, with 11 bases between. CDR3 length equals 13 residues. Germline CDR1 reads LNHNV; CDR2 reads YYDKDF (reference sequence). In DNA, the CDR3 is TGTGCCACCTCCTTCCGGGTCCAAGAGACCCAGTACTTC. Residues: CATSFRVQETQYF.

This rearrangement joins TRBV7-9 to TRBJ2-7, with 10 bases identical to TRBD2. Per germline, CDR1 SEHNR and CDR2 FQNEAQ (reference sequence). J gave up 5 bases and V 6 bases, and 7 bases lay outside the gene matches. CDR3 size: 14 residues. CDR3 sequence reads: CASSLAGAAHEQYF. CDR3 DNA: TGTGCCAGCAGTCTAGCGGGGGCGGCTCACGAGCAGTACTTC.

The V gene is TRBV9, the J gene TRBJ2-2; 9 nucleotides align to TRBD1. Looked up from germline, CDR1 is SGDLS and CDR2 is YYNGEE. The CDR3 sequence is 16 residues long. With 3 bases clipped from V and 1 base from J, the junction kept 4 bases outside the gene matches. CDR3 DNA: TGTGCCAGCAGCGATCCGGGACAGGGGAACACCGGGGAGCTGTTTTTT. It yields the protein CASSDPGQGNTGELFF.

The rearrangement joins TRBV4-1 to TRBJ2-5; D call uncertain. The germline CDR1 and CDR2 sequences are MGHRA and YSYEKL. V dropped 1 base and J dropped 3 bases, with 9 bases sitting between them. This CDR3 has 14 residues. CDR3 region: CASSQVVWEETQYF. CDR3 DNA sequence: TGCGCCAGCAGCCAAGTAGTCTGGGAAGAGACCCAGTACTTC.

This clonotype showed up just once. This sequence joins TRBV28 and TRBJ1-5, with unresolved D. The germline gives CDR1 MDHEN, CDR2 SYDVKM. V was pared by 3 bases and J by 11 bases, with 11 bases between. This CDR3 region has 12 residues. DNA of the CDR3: TGTGCCAGCAGTTTTCCCCAGCGGGCCCAGCATTTT. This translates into CASSFPQRAQHF.

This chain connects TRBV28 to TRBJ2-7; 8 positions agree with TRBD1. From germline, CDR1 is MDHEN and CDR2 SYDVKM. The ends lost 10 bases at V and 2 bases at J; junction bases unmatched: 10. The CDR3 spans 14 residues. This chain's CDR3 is CATKTGETPYEQYF. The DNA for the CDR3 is TGTGCCACCAAGACAGGGGAAACCCCCTACGAGCAGTACTTC.

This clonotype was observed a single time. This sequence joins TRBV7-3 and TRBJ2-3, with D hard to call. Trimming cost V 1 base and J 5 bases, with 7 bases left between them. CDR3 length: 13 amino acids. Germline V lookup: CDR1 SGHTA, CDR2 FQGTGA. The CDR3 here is CASSLIEEDTQYF. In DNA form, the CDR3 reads TGTGCCAGCAGCTTAATTGAGGAAGATACGCAGTATTTT.